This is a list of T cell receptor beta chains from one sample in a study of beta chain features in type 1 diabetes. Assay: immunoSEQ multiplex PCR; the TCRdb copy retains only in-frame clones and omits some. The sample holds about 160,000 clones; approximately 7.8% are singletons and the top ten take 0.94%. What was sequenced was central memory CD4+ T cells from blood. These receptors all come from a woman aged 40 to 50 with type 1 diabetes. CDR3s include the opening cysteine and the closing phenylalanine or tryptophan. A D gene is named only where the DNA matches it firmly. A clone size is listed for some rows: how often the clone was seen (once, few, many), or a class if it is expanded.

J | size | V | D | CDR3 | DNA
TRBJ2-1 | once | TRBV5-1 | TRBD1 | CASSGGQGYNEQFF | TGCGCCAGCAGTGGGGGACAGGGATACAATGAGCAGTTCTTC
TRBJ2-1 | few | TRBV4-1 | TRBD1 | CASSPDLGQGKNEQFF | TGCGCCAGCAGCCCTGATCTAGGACAGGGGAAAAATGAGCAGTTCTTC
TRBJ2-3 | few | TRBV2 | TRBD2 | CASRGGVEDTQYF | TGTGCCAGCAGGGGAGGGGTTGAAGATACGCAGTATTTT
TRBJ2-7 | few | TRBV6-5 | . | CASMDTSLEQYF | TGTGCCAGCATGGACACTTCTCTCGAGCAGTACTTC
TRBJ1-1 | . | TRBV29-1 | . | CSVVLVGVRNTEAFF | TGCAGCGTTGTACTAGTCGGGGTTAGGAACACTGAAGCTTTCTTT
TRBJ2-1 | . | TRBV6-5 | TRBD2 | CASSPGTKVNEQFF | TGTGCCAGCAGCCCCGGGACTAAAGTTAATGAGCAGTTCTTC
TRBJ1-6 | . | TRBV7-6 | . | CASSLERFSPLHF | TGTGCCAGCAGCTTAGAGAGGTTCTCACCCCTCCACTTT
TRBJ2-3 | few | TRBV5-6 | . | CASSLTLPTTGTRTDTQYF | TGTGCCAGCAGCTTGACCCTCCCGACTACGGGGACAAGGACAGATACGCAGTATTTT
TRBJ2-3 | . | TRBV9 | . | CASSVREVGTDTQYF | TGTGCCAGCAGCGTAAGGGAGGTTGGCACAGATACGCAGTATTTT
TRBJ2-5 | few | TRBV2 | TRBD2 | CASSEARRGGSETQYF | TGTGCCAGCAGTGAAGCGCGGCGGGGGGGCTCAGAGACCCAGTACTTC
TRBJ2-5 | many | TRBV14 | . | CASSRQIQETQYF | TGTGCCAGCAGCCGCCAGATCCAAGAGACCCAGTACTTC
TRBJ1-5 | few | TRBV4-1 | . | CASSQDLANNQPQHF | TGCGCCAGCAGCCAAGATTTGGCCAACAATCAGCCCCAGCATTTT
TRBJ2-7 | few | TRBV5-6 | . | CASSSAGYSYEQYF | TGTGCCAGCAGCTCCGCGGGGTACTCCTACGAGCAGTACTTC
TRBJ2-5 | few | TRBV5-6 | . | CASSFGTSSQETQYF | TGTGCCAGCAGCTTCGGGACAAGTTCTCAAGAGACCCAGTACTTC
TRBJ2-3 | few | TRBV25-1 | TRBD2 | CASSEYGGGAADTQYF | TGTGCCAGCAGTGAATACGGCGGGGGGGCCGCAGATACGCAGTATTTT
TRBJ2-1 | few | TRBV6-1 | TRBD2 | CASSGTWTSGSNEQFF | TGTGCCAGCAGTGGGACGTGGACTAGCGGGAGCAATGAGCAGTTCTTC
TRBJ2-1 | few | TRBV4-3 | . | CASNRSGSYNEQFF | TGCGCCAGCAACCGATCCGGGTCGTACAATGAGCAGTTCTTC